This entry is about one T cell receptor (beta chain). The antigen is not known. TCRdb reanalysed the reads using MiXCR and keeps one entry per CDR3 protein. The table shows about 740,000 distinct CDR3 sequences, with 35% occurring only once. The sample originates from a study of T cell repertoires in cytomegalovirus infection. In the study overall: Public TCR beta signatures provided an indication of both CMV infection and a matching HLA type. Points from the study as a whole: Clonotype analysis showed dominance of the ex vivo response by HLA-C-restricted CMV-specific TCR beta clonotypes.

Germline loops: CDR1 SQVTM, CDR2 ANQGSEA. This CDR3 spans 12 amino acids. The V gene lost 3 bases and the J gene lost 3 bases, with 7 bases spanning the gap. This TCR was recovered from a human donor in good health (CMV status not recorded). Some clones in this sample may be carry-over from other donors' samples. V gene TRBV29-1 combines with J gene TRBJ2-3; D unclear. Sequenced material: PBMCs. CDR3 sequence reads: CSVDGATDTQYF. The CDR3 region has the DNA TGCAGCGTTGACGGCGCTACAGATACGCAGTATTTT.